Detailed here is one TCR beta chain. Antigen specificity is unknown. The CDR3 consists of 15 residues. V was trimmed by 0 bases and J by 5 bases, leaving 13 bases between them. Per germline, CDR1 SGHTA and CDR2 FQGNSA. This entry comes from a study of cytomegalovirus exposure and HLA in healthy donors. Study details: Among about 179 million T cells, an earlier analysis found about 100 million unique TCR beta sequences. Study-level findings and limits: Previously analyzed data showed that most TCR beta V segments were productive at a frequency of about 87% or about 30%. Cytomegalovirus-associated status was assigned to 150 or so TCR beta chains. Among donors in an Asian-associated ancestry cluster, a later analysis reportedly found fewer N-insertions than the approximately 700-donor mean.

PCR involved 60 Vbeta and 13 Jbeta primers. TCRdb's table, derived via immunoSEQ multiplex PCR, lists solely in-frame clones and lacks some. The data show about 100,000 clones, more than 75% seen once. The chain is built from TRBV7-2 and TRBJ2-5, with D possibly TRBD2 on 5 matching bases. The TCR originated in a woman aged 60-75 years in good health and CMV-seronegative. Sample: PBMCs. The CDR3 is CASSLASGGRETQYF. CDR3 coding DNA: TGTGCCAGCAGCTTAGCTAGTGGAGGCCGGGAGACCCAGTACTTC.